The 12 T cell receptor beta chains listed next were all sequenced from one sample in a study of shared clonotypes between healthy human individuals. Produced via immunoSEQ multiplex PCR; TCRdb's table is partial and in-frame only. This sample yields about half a million clones, of which around four fifths are seen a single time; approximately 12% belongs to the top ten. Sample: PBMCs. The receptor source for this set is a woman in her thirties or forties in good health. Some clones in this sample may be carry-over from other donors' samples.

The CDR3 spells CASSQEGSGQGAETQYF. Written as DNA, the CDR3 is TGTGCCAGCAGCCAAGAAGGGTCGGGACAGGGTGCGGAGACCCAGTACTTC. The V call is TRBV4-2, the J call TRBJ2-5, with TRBD1 matching 9 bases. The V and J ends lost 0 bases and 5 bases, in that order; junction bases with no gene match: 10. Germline values: CDR1 LGHNA, CDR2 YNFKEQ. The CDR3 has 17 residues.

The sample holds one count of this clone. This chain links TRBV6-6 with TRBJ2-7, with 8 nucleotides matching TRBD1. The V segment lost 5 bases and the J segment 1 base; nucleotides outside the gene matches: 7. Germline lookup yields CDR1 MNHNY and CDR2 SVGAGI (reference sequence). CDR3 length: 15 amino acids. The CDR3 reads CASSDRGRRSYEQYF. The CDR3 nucleotides read TGTGCCAGCAGTGACAGGGGCCGCCGGTCCTACGAGCAGTACTTC.

The rearrangement links TRBV28 to TRBJ2-1, with D possibly being TRBD1 (5 bases). The germline V gene has CDR1 MDHEN and CDR2 SYDVKM. This CDR3 is built from 16 residues. The V end was cut by 3 bases, the J end by 2 bases, with 14 bases between. The CDR3 bases are TGTGCCAGCAGTTTGTTCCGACAGAGAGCCTACAATGAGCAGTTCTTC. Translated: CASSLFRQRAYNEQFF.

The genes are TRBV10-3 and TRBJ2-1; a weak D match, TRBD2 (6 bases). Trimming left V 6 bases short and J 0 bases short, with 9 bases between. The CDR3 is 14 residues long. The germline CDR1 and CDR2 sequences are ENHRY and SYGVKD. DNA for the CDR3: TGTGCCATCAGCCCGACTAGCTCCTACAATGAGCAGTTCTTC. It codes for CAISPTSSYNEQFF.

Here the CDR3 DNA reads TGTGCCAGCAGCCCACAGGGTCTAGGGAACACTGAAGCTTTCTTT. This translates into CASSPQGLGNTEAFF. V usage is TRBV2 and J usage is TRBJ1-1; TRBD1 might be the D (6 bases). V lost 6 bases and J lost 1, with 15 bases in between. Per germline, CDR1 SNHLY and CDR2 FYNNEI. The CDR3 is made up of 15 amino acids.

There are a few counts of this clone. The gene calls are TRBV7-6 and TRBJ1-3; weak D call: TRBD1 (6 bases). V was cut by 5 bases and J by 4 bases, with 15 bases left in between. In germline, CDR1 is SGHVS, CDR2 FNYEAQ. The CDR3 loop spans 15 amino acids. CDR3 sequence reads: CASSPAQGSGNTIYF. The DNA for the CDR3 is TGTGCCAGCAGCCCCGCCCAGGGGAGCGGAAACACCATATATTTT.

This chain connects TRBV27 to TRBJ2-7; D is possibly TRBD2 (5 bases). In germline, CDR1 is MNHEY, CDR2 SMNVEV (reference sequence). This CDR3 has 14 amino acids. Trimming removed 4 bases from V and 0 bases from J, with 10 bases in between. CDR3: CASSSGFRSYEQYF. Here the CDR3 DNA reads TGTGCCAGCAGTTCGGGGTTTCGCTCCTACGAGCAGTACTTC.

V is TRBV7-3 and J is TRBJ1-1; D is undetermined. CDR3 length: 13 residues. V lost 2 bases and J lost 3, with 7 bases in between. Germline V gives CDR1 SGHTA, CDR2 FQGTGA. The CDR3 DNA reads TGTGCCAGCAGCTTAGGGGTTGACACTGAAGCTTTCTTT. Its translation: CASSLGVDTEAFF.

V gene TRBV9 combines with J gene TRBJ2-1, with 11 bases matching TRBD2. The germline V gene has CDR1 SGDLS and CDR2 YYNGEE. CDR3 length: 16 residues. Trimming cost V 0 bases and J 8 bases; bases outside gene matches: 7. The DNA for the CDR3 is TGTGCCAGCAGCGTAGAAACTAGCGGGAGCGCTGATGAGCAGTTCTTC. Translated, it gives CASSVETSGSADEQFF.

This sequence joins TRBV5-1 and TRBJ2-2; 11 bases agree with TRBD1. This CDR3 spans 16 amino acids. CDR1 SGHRS and CDR2 YFSETQ come from the germline V gene. V lost 1 base to trimming and J lost 6 bases; unmatched junction nucleotides: 5. CDR3 bases: TGCGCCAGCAGCTTGACGGACAGGGGGCTGGCCGGGGAGCTGTTTTTT. It encodes CASSLTDRGLAGELFF. Full variable domain (outside the CDR3, taken from reference TRBV5-1 and TRBJ2-2): KAGVTQTPRYLIKTRGQQVTLSCSPISGHRSVSWYQQTPGQGLQFLFEYFSETQRNKGNFPGRFSGRQFSNSRSEMNVSTLELGDSALYLCASSLTDRGLAGELFFGEGSRLTVL.

The gene calls are TRBV29-1 and TRBJ2-5, with D perhaps assigned TRBD1 or TRBD2 (5 bases each). The germline V gene encodes CDR1 SQVTM and CDR2 ANQGSEA. Trimming removed 6 bases at V and 5 bases at J, with 13 bases between. This CDR3 contains 12 residues. The CDR3 sequence is CSVGPREETQYF. CDR3 coding DNA: TGCAGCGTGGGCCCCAGGGAGGAGACCCAGTACTTC.

This rearrangement joins TRBV9 to TRBJ2-2; D might be TRBD2 (5 bases). Between the trimmed V and J ends, which lost 6 bases and 2 bases, there was a span of 8 bases. Germline loops: CDR1 SGDLS, CDR2 YYNGEE. The CDR3 totals 13 residues. DNA of the CDR3: TGTGCCAGCACCGGACTCAACACCGGGGAGCTGTTTTTT. It yields the protein CASTGLNTGELFF. Drawing the rest from reference TRBV9 and TRBJ2-2, the complete variable domain is DSGVTQTPKHLITATGQRVTLRCSPRSGDLSVYWYQQSLDQGLQFLIQYYNGEERAKGNILERFSAQQFPDLHSELNLSSLELGDSALYFCASTGLNTGELFFGEGSRLTVL.